Each of the 13 T cell receptor beta chains below was sequenced from the same sample in a study of T cell clonality in common variable immunodeficiency. Data came from immunoSEQ multiplex PCR; TCRdb stores just in-frame clones and leaves some out. This repertoire holds 40,000 to 45,000 clones, and none appear only once. Sequencing was performed on peripheral blood mononuclear cells. The receptor set was obtained from a person between 18 and 70 years old in good health.

This clone was seen at least ten times. The sequence runs out 3 residues before the end of the CDR3; the remainder is reconstructed from the germline J gene. V gene TRBV10-1 combines with J gene TRBJ1-1; 7 nucleotides align to TRBD1. The CDR3 is 12 amino acids. The germline gives CDR1 WNHNN, CDR2 SYGVQD (reference sequence). Incomplete CDR3 DNA: TGCGCTCGACAGGGTGCGAACACTGAA. Encoded protein: CARQGANTE. The whole CDR3 reads CARQGANTEAFF.

This clone was seen ten or more times. The CDR3 goes on 3 residues after the read ends, and that part is filled in from the germline J gene. The chain carries TRBV5-1 and TRBJ2-2; weak D call: TRBD2 (6 bases). The V gene's germline CDR1 is SGHRS and CDR2 YFSETQ. Trimming took off 6 bases at V and 6 bases at J, with 15 bases between the two ends. CDR3 length: 14 amino acids. This CDR3 is CASTSSGRAGELFF. The CDR3 bases that were read are TGCGCCAGCACAAGTAGCGGCAGGGCCGGGGAG.

This clone was counted many times. The observed sequence ends 3 residues before the CDR3 terminus, with the missing tail filled in from the germline J gene. The rearrangement links TRBV29-1 to TRBJ1-2; TRBD1 is a possible D gene (5 bases). This CDR3 has 15 amino acids. Trimming took 6 bases from V and 4 from J, leaving 21 bases between them. Germline lookup yields CDR1 SQVTM and CDR2 ANQGSEA. CDR3 bases read: TGCAGCGTGAAAGGGACCGGTGAAGCGGGCTATGGC. Amino acid sequence: CSVKGTGEAGYG. The whole CDR3 protein reads CSVKGTGEAGYGYTF.

Many counts were recorded for this clone. The read stops 3 residues short of the end of the CDR3; the missing end is completed from the germline J gene. The chain joins TRBV19 to TRBJ1-5; D gene unclear. This CDR3 is 13 amino acids long. V was clipped by 2 bases and J by 2 bases, with 4 bases between them. In germline, CDR1 is LNHDA, CDR2 SQIVND (reference sequence). CDR3 region: CASSITGNQPQHF. CDR3 DNA, as far as it was read: TGTGCCAGTAGTATAACAGGCAATCAGCCC.

This clone showed up many times. The CDR3 end lies 3 residues beyond the end of the read and is filled in from the germline J gene. The V and J genes are TRBV19 and TRBJ2-1, with a tentative D call TRBD2 (5 bases). The germline V and J ends were trimmed by 4 bases and 8 bases, with 12 bases remaining between them. CDR1 and CDR2 (germline): LNHDA, SQIVND (reference sequence). The CDR3 totals 13 residues. The CDR3 protein is CASSKWDSDEQFF. CDR3 bases read: TGTGCCAGTAGTAAGTGGGATAGCGATGAG.

The table lists this clone with a few counts. The CDR3 is cut off 3 residues early in the read; its end comes from the germline J gene. This chain connects TRBV5-1 to TRBJ1-1, with 8 bases fitting TRBD1. J lost 7 bases, V lost 1 base, and 9 bases had no gene match. The V gene's germline CDR1 is SGHRS and CDR2 YFSETQ. This CDR3 is built from 15 residues. This CDR3 is CASSLLPGQVLEAFF. CDR3 bases read: TGCGCCAGCAGCTTGCTCCCGGGACAGGTGCTTGAA.

This clone showed up many times. The CDR3 is cut off 3 residues early in the read; its end comes from the germline J gene. The chain employs TRBV20-1 and TRBJ2-5, with 8 bases identical to TRBD2. The V gene's germline CDR1 is DFQATT and CDR2 SNEGSKA (reference sequence). CDR3 length: 12 amino acids. V shed 5 bases, J shed 5 bases, and the junction held 4 bases outside the gene matches. The CDR3 loop is CSAAGGRETQYF. The covered CDR3 bases are TGCAGTGCTGCGGGCGGGAGGGAGACC.

This clone was picked up many times. Incomplete CDR3 DNA: TGTGCCAGCAGCGTTACAGGGTACAGCACAGATACG. Its protein is CASSVTGYSTDT. The CDR3 reads in full as CASSVTGYSTDTQYF. V gene TRBV7-2 combines with J gene TRBJ2-3, with D possibly being TRBD1 (6 bases). Coverage ceases 3 residues before the CDR3 finishes, and the germline J gene fills in the end. Trimming took off 5 bases at V and 0 bases at J, with 12 bases between the two ends. The CDR3 has 15 amino acids. Germline CDR1 is SGHTA and CDR2 is FQGNSA.

This clone was observed many times. Coverage ceases 3 residues before the CDR3 finishes, and the germline J gene fills in the end. The rearrangement joins TRBV5-6 to TRBJ2-2, with TRBD2 as a possible D gene (7 bases). The germline gives CDR1 SGHDT, CDR2 YYEEEE. The CDR3 is 15 amino acids. V lost 7 bases to trimming and J lost 2 bases, with 15 bases between them. CDR3 region: CASVWGGLNTGELFF. The CDR3 DNA, read in part, is TGTGCCAGCGTTTGGGGGGGGCTTAACACCGGGGAG.

This clone was seen many times. CDR3 protein: CASSRTGFEETEAFF. The sequenced CDR3 bases are TGCGCCAGCAGTCGAACAGGGTTCGAAGAAACTGAA. The chain joins TRBV5-1 to TRBJ1-1, with D possibly matching TRBD1 (6 bases). The read terminates 3 residues before the CDR3 end, so the remaining end is supplied by the germline J gene. The CDR3 is made up of 15 amino acids. V was shortened by 5 bases and J by 5 bases, with 19 bases between the two germline ends. Germline-derived CDR1 and CDR2 are SGHRS and YFSETQ.

This clone appeared many times. The CDR3 end lies 3 residues beyond the end of the read and is filled in from the germline J gene. This chain uses TRBV2 with TRBJ2-5; D may be TRBD1 (5 bases). Germline CDR1 is SNHLY and CDR2 is FYNNEI. The CDR3 consists of 12 residues. The V gene lost 4 bases and the J gene lost 6 bases, with 9 bases spanning the gap. The covered CDR3 bases are TGTGCCAGCAGTGCCCAGGGTCAGACC. Translated, it gives CASSAQGQT. The CDR3 in its entirety is CASSAQGQTQYF.

This clone was picked up many times. The CDR3 end lies 3 residues beyond the end of the read and is filled in from the germline J gene. The V gene is TRBV18, the J gene TRBJ1-5; TRBD1 agrees at 7 bases. This CDR3 is 15 amino acids long. V shed 3 bases, J shed 0 bases, and the junction held 2 bases outside the gene matches. The germline CDR1 and CDR2 sequences are KGHSH and LQKENI. The sequenced part of the CDR3 DNA is TGTGCCAGCTCACCTGGACAGGTTAGCAATCAGCCC. Translated: CASSPGQVSNQP. The full CDR3 sequence reads CASSPGQVSNQPQHF.

The table lists this clone with many counts. The CDR3 goes on 3 residues after the read ends, and that part is filled in from the germline J gene. V usage is TRBV5-4 and J usage is TRBJ1-1, with D possibly TRBD1 on 5 matching bases. Germline V gives CDR1 SGHNT, CDR2 YYREEE (reference sequence). The CDR3 loop spans 11 amino acids. V was shortened by 7 bases and J by 5 bases, with 9 bases between the two germline ends. CDR3 region: CASEEGTEAFF. The sequenced part of the CDR3 DNA is TGTGCCAGCGAGGAGGGGACTGAA.